The 25 T cell receptor beta chains below come from one sample, sequenced in a study of cytomegalovirus exposure and HLA in healthy donors. The PCR used 60 Vbeta and 13 Jbeta primers. The repertoire was sequenced with immunoSEQ multiplex PCR; TCRdb's copy has only in-frame clones and lacks some. The sample shows 110,000 to 150,000 clones, roughly 80% of them seen only once. The sequenced sample consisted of PBMCs. These receptors came from a middle-aged woman in good health and CMV-seropositive.

The J gene is TRBJ2-1, the V gene TRBV11-2, with D tentatively TRBD2 (5 bases). V was shortened by 1 base and J by 6 bases, with 13 bases between the two germline ends. The germline CDR1 and CDR2 sequences are SGHAT and FQNNGV. The CDR3 runs to 15 residues. In DNA, the CDR3 is TGTGCCAGCAGCTTAGTACGGATCGGAGGCAATGAGCAGTTCTTC. It specifies CASSLVRIGGNEQFF.

This chain joins TRBV29-1 and TRBJ1-1; D unclear. Trimming left V 5 bases short and J 4 bases short, with 8 bases between. Germline CDR1 reads SQVTM; CDR2 reads ANQGSEA. There are 11 residues in the CDR3. CDR3 sequence: CSVFTTTEAFF. Written as DNA, the CDR3 is TGCAGCGTTTTCACTACCACTGAAGCTTTCTTT.

CDR3 amino acids: CASSPSSYEQYF. CDR3 in DNA: TGTGCCAGCTCACCGAGCTCCTACGAGCAGTACTTC. This sequence joins TRBV18 and TRBJ2-7, with D hard to call. V lost 3 bases to trimming and J lost 0 bases, with 3 bases between them. Looked up from germline, CDR1 is KGHSH and CDR2 is LQKENI. The CDR3 loop spans 12 amino acids. The full variable domain, its missing parts supplied by reference TRBV18 and TRBJ2-7, is NAGVMQNPRHLVRRRGQEARLRCSPMKGHSHVYWYRQLPEEGLKFMVYLQKENIIDESGMPKERFSAEFPKEGPSILRIQQVVRGDSAAYFCASSPSSYEQYFGPGTRLTVT.

As for this clone: This sample includes further DNA sequences coding for the same CDR3. The V and J genes are TRBV6-5 and TRBJ2-6; D is uncertain. Trimming took off 6 bases at V and 4 bases at J, with 10 bases between the two ends. This CDR3 region has 14 residues. Germline values: CDR1 MNHEY, CDR2 SVGAGI. The CDR3 loop reads CASSPLSGANVLTF. The CDR3 DNA follows: TGTGCCAGCAGCCCCCTTTCCGGGGCCAACGTCCTGACTTTC.

V gene TRBV5-8 combines with J gene TRBJ1-2; D may be TRBD1 (5 bases). The CDR3 spans 12 residues. With 4 bases removed from V and 8 bases from J, the gap between germline ends came to 12 bases. Per the germline V gene, CDR1 is SGHTS and CDR2 is YDEGEE. The chain's CDR3 is CASSRERTGYTF. The CDR3 DNA reads as TGTGCCAGCAGCCGCGAAAGGACAGGCTACACCTTC.

The chain uses TRBV5-4 and TRBJ1-2; D uncertain. There are 11 residues in the CDR3. The germline CDR1 and CDR2 sequences are SGHNT and YYREEE (reference sequence). Trimming removed 1 base from V and 8 bases from J, with 6 bases in between. Here the CDR3 reads CASSLREGYTF. CDR3 DNA sequence: TGTGCCAGCAGCTTGCGGGAGGGCTACACCTTC.

This clone was detected once. The V gene is TRBV29-1, the J gene TRBJ2-3; 7 nucleotides match TRBD1. Germline CDR1 is SQVTM and CDR2 is ANQGSEA. The CDR3 has 14 amino acids. V was clipped by 4 bases and J by 4 bases; unmatched bases: 8. The CDR3 protein is CSVVSQGNADTQYF. The CDR3 coding sequence is TGCAGCGTTGTGTCACAGGGGAACGCAGATACGCAGTATTTT.

The chain recombines TRBV7-9 with TRBJ1-2; 12 bases are shared with TRBD1. V was clipped by 5 bases and J by 7 bases; unmatched bases: 11. This CDR3 has 16 amino acids. In germline, CDR1 is SEHNR, CDR2 FQNEAQ (reference sequence). The CDR3, as DNA: TGTGCCAGCAGCCTAACCTCCGGGACAGGGGGCTTTGGCTACACCTTC. This encodes CASSLTSGTGGFGYTF. The variable domain in full, with the rest retrieved from reference TRBV7-9 and TRBJ1-2, is DTGVSQNPRHKITKRGQNVTFRCDPISEHNRLYWYRQTLGQGPEFLTYFQNEAQLEKSRLLSDRFSAERPKGSFSTLEIQRTEQGDSAMYLCASSLTSGTGGFGYTFGSGTRLTVV.

V is TRBV19 and J is TRBJ1-1, with D tentatively TRBD1 (6 bases). Per the germline V gene, CDR1 is LNHDA and CDR2 is SQIVND (reference sequence). Between the trimmed V and J ends, which lost 3 bases and 1 base, there was a span of 9 bases. The CDR3 spans 14 residues. CDR3 coding DNA: TGTGCCAGTAGTATGCAGGGGTCGAACACTGAAGCTTTCTTT. Encoded protein: CASSMQGSNTEAFF. The full variable domain, completed using reference TRBV19 and TRBJ1-1, is DGGITQSPKYLFRKEGQNVTLSCEQNLNHDAMYWYRQDPGQGLRLIYYSQIVNDFQKGDIAEGYSVSREKKESFPLTVTSAQKNPTAFYLCASSMQGSNTEAFFGQGTRLTVV.

The rearrangement joins TRBV9 to TRBJ2-7; 8 nucleotides match TRBD2. V shed 4 bases, J shed 1 base, and the junction held 19 bases outside the gene matches. The CDR3 has 19 residues. Germline CDR1 and CDR2: SGDLS and YYNGEE. CDR3 coding DNA: TGTGCCAGCAGCCCCTCCCCGTGGCTAGCGGGTCCTAAGTCCTACGAGCAGTACTTC. Protein sequence: CASSPSPWLAGPKSYEQYF.

This clone appeared a few times. The CDR3 sequence is CASSGGRTPTPHNEKLFF. In nucleotides, the CDR3 is TGTGCCAGCAGTGGGGGGAGGACACCTACCCCTCATAATGAAAAACTGTTTTTT. V usage is TRBV2 and J usage is TRBJ1-4; a weak D match, TRBD1 (5 bases). Trimming took 4 bases from V and 4 from J, leaving 22 bases between them. CDR3 length equals 18 residues. Per germline, CDR1 SNHLY and CDR2 FYNNEI.

The genes are TRBV27 and TRBJ2-6; the match to TRBD1 covers 10 bases. Germline CDR1 MNHEY, CDR2 SMNVEV (reference sequence). Losses at the gene ends were 5 bases for V and 13 bases for J; bases not matched to a gene: 8. The CDR3 length is 14 residues. The DNA of the CDR3 is TGTGCCAGCAGTCCGGGGACAGGGGCTCTGGTCCTGACTTTC. Encoded protein: CASSPGTGALVLTF.

The chain employs TRBV11-2 and TRBJ2-7; weak D call: TRBD2 (5 bases). CDR1 and CDR2 (germline): SGHAT, FQNNGV. The CDR3 has 15 amino acids. The ends were cut back, 5 bases at V and 5 bases at J, with 19 bases in the middle. The CDR3 nucleotides are TGTGCCAGCAGCAAAAGCGTCGAGGGTGCTCACGAGCAGTACTTC. Translated, it gives CASSKSVEGAHEQYF.

The chain joins TRBV29-1 to TRBJ1-1, with TRBD1 matching over 7 bases. Trimming took 6 bases from V and 7 from J; bases not matched to a gene: 11. The CDR3 runs to 13 residues. Germline assignment: CDR1 SQVTM and CDR2 ANQGSEA. CDR3 DNA: TGCAGCGTCGAAAGAGGGACAGCCCTTGAAGCTTTCTTT. It yields the protein CSVERGTALEAFF.

This rearrangement joins TRBV7-9 to TRBJ2-5; D is perhaps TRBD1 (6 bases). The J call could be wrong; TRBJ2-7 is a better fit for the DNA end. This CDR3 has 14 amino acids. CDR1 is SEHNR, CDR2 FQNEAQ, per germline (reference sequence). CDR3 sequence reads: CASSLALGGYEQYF. The DNA for the CDR3 is TGTGCCAGCAGCTTAGCGTTAGGGGGCTACGAGCAGTACTTC.

J is TRBJ2-7 and V is TRBV18; no clear D gene. CDR3 length: 12 residues. CDR1 and CDR2 from the germline V gene are KGHSH and LQKENI. The V end was cut by 2 bases, the J end by 7 bases, with 9 bases between. The CDR3 DNA sequence: TGTGCCAGCTCACCAGAGGTTAAGGAGCAGTACTTC. This encodes CASSPEVKEQYF.

This rearrangement joins TRBV28 to TRBJ1-5, with D possibly TRBD1 on 6 matching bases. V was shortened by 8 bases and J by 5 bases, with 19 bases between the two germline ends. The CDR3 length is 15 residues. Germline assignment: CDR1 MDHEN and CDR2 SYDVKM. CDR3 in DNA: TGTGCCAGCCTGAGGATGGGGGCGGCTCATCAGCCCCAGCATTTT. Residues: CASLRMGAAHQPQHF.

V usage is TRBV18 and J usage is TRBJ2-3; D uncertain. This CDR3 has 12 residues. Germline loops: CDR1 KGHSH, CDR2 LQKENI. The V gene lost 0 bases and the J gene lost 5 bases, with 3 bases spanning the gap. The CDR3 region has the DNA TGTGCCAGCTCACCACCTATAGATACGCAGTATTTT. It translates to CASSPPIDTQYF.

J is TRBJ1-1 and V is TRBV18; 7 bases align to TRBD1. The CDR3 runs to 15 residues. Unmatched junction bases numbered 5, after V lost 3 bases and J lost 1 base. Germline CDR1 and CDR2: KGHSH and LQKENI. CDR3 DNA sequence: TGTGCCAGCTCACCTCAGGGGGACCCGAACACTGAAGCTTTCTTT. This gives the protein CASSPQGDPNTEAFF.

The chain is built from TRBV28 and TRBJ1-5; D is unclear. Per germline, CDR1 MDHEN and CDR2 SYDVKM. Trimming left V 2 bases short and J 9 bases short, with 5 bases between. This CDR3 is 11 amino acids long. CDR3 DNA sequence: TGTGCCAGCAGTTTAGTCTCGCCCCAGCATTTT. It is translated as CASSLVSPQHF.

The V gene is TRBV30, the J gene TRBJ2-6; the match to TRBD2 covers 7 bases. CDR3 length: 16 amino acids. Germline CDR1 reads GTSNPN; CDR2 reads SVGIG (reference sequence). V was pared by 7 bases and J by 1 base, with 10 bases of the junction left unmatched. The CDR3 protein is CASKEKRESGANVLTF. The DNA for the CDR3 is TGTGCCTCTAAAGAAAAGCGGGAATCTGGGGCCAACGTCCTGACTTTC.

This sequence joins TRBV7-7 and TRBJ1-3, with a weak D call TRBD1 (5 bases). V lost 5 bases, J lost 1 base, and 9 bases lay in between. The CDR3 contains 14 residues. CDR1 SSHAT and CDR2 FNYEAQ come from the germline V gene (reference sequence). CDR3 sequence reads: CASSPQGSGNTIYF. As DNA, the CDR3 is TGTGCCAGCAGCCCCCAGGGTTCTGGAAACACCATATATTTT.

V and J are TRBV29-1 and TRBJ1-4; 8 positions agree with TRBD1. The CDR3 is 13 residues long. Losses at the gene ends were 8 bases for V and 4 bases for J; bases not matched to a gene: 6. Germline V gives CDR1 SQVTM, CDR2 ANQGSEA. The CDR3 DNA is TGCAGCTCGACAGGGGAGGGTAATGAAAAACTGTTTTTT. The encoded protein is CSSTGEGNEKLFF.

The J gene is TRBJ1-5, the V gene TRBV28; D not certain. Germline loops: CDR1 MDHEN, CDR2 SYDVKM. The CDR3 sequence is 15 residues long. V was clipped by 2 bases and J by 3 bases, with 11 bases between them. The CDR3 DNA is TGTGCCAGCAGTTTAGTGAGGGAAATCAATCAGCCCCAGCATTTT. This translates into CASSLVREINQPQHF. Combining the CDR3 with reference TRBV28 and TRBJ1-5 gives the whole variable domain DVKVTQSSRYLVKRTGEKVFLECVQDMDHENMFWYRQDPGLGLRLIYFSYDVKMKEKGDIPEGYSVSREKKERFSLILESASTNQTSMYLCASSLVREINQPQHFGDGTRLSIL.

Only a few counts were recorded for this clone. V usage is TRBV5-8 and J usage is TRBJ1-2, with D perhaps TRBD1 (6 bases). The CDR3 runs to 15 residues. Between the trimmed V and J ends, which lost 5 bases and 4 bases, there was a span of 18 bases. From germline, CDR1 is SGHTS and CDR2 YDEGEE. In DNA, the CDR3 is TGTGCCAGCAGTGGGGGCTTTAGCAGAGGCTATGGCTACACCTTC. Residues: CASSGGFSRGYGYTF.